One TCR beta chain is described in this entry. This clone was observed a few times. Its antigen is still unknown. Base-call qualities are not available, and no considerably larger clone is one nucleotide away. All of the isolated RNA was reverse transcribed with the High Capacity cDNA Reverse Transcription Kit, so expressed TCRB transcripts were sequenced. Deep immunoSEQ sequencing was performed on naive, central memory and regulatory T cell samples, with an average of roughly 3.5 million total reads per sample. Sorted cells were lysed in RLT buffer and RNA was extracted with DNase-treated RNeasy Micro or Mini kits, depending on cell number. Each cell subset was processed on its own to prevent cross-contamination, while patient and healthy donor samples were processed together. Using the immunoSEQ multiplex PCR, TCRB sequences were amplified from cDNA into 87-bp fragments spanning the CDR3 region. Sequencing of the amplicons was performed on the Illumina HiSeq platform. The paper's data handling went like this. Synthetic template baselines were used to correct PCR bias computationally, reads within Hamming distance 2 were collapsed together, and singletons that could not be merged were discarded. Reads were aligned against IMGT so that V, D and J genes, CDR3 length and insertions or deletions at six rearrangement sites could be assigned. Within each subset, clonotype counts were normalized to sorted cell number, after which true diversity and Gini coefficients were computed with the tcR R package. Repertoire sharing was quantified using the overlap coefficient calculated on TCRB nucleotide sequences. Out-of-frame TCRB sequences from naive cells were analyzed as a proxy for the pre-selection repertoire. TCRdb's version of the immuneACCESS table is confined to in-frame rearrangements and falls short of the full clone set. An unresolved V gene accounts for under half of the shortfall where checked; the remainder is of unknown origin. The DNA gave D and trimming, while V, J and clone size come from that table. The sample table records 240,000 or so clones; approximately 14% of these occur just once. 0.015% to 0.02% of the sample comes from the top ten.

The data are from a study of beta chain features in type 1 diabetes (dated by TCRdb to 2016 to 2018). About the full investigation: No differences in mean age, gender distribution, total cell number or subset yield were found between patients and healthy donors. A total of approximately 100 million sorted cells were examined across all samples, and the number of cells per subset was strongly correlated with RNA yield. In the study, recently diagnosed type 1 diabetes patients and matched healthy donors were compared on the TCRB repertoires of their sorted circulating CD4+ T cell subsets. Regulatory and stem cell-like memory subsets were isolated from only 8 patients and about eight healthy donors, whereas naive and central memory subsets came from all 30 or so donors. What the work shows at the level of the full study, not this receptor alone: Patients with type 1 diabetes made fewer insertions and deleted more nucleotides at VDJ recombination sites, implying thymic rearrangement abnormalities. Because cDNA was sequenced instead of genomic DNA, activated cells with high expression could be over-represented, although the groups did not differ in activation or CD3 levels. A moderate but significant shortening of TCRB CDR3 length was observed in type 1 diabetes patients in all four CD4+ subsets. Shorter templates might be favored by PCR, yet because patient and control samples were amplified and corrected together, any such skew would affect both groups equally. Naive, central memory and regulatory TCRB repertoires appeared to be more similar among patients than among healthy donors. Because the HLA sub-analyses included only small numbers of individuals, any influence of HLA type on TCRB rearrangement was left unresolved.

Each donor gave one peripheral blood draw, averaging approximately 120 mL, which was collected into heparinised tubes. A BD FACSAria II and a panel including CD45RO, CCR7, CD25, CD127, CD95 and CD27 were used to sort naive, central memory, regulatory and stem cell-like memory CD4+ T cells. A purity above 98% was achieved for all sorted populations. Right away, PBMCs were isolated by Lymphoprep density gradient centrifugation and were stained directly, with no culture step. Samples were stained and sorted in pairs, with one healthy donor and one patient per experiment, so that batch effects were minimized. The CDR3 runs 12 amino acids, cysteine and phenylalanine included. Left in the record is the CDR3 DNA by itself, 36 bases read in frame from the first base. Deletion took 5 bases off V and 1 base off J, with a span of 5 bases between the germline ends. From the germline V gene, CDR1 is SGHTA and CDR2 is FQGNSA.

Here the chain combines TRBV7-2 and TRBJ1-1; no D gene can be assigned with confidence. Input material: naive CD4+ T cells from blood. The label giving this sample's cell subset or site can be read as: true naive CD4+ T cells. The receptor was isolated from a man aged 25-40 years with type 1 diabetes. The DNA sequence is as follows: TGTGCCAGCAGCCGACAGAACACTGAAGCTTTCTTT. Translated, it gives CASSRQNTEAFF.